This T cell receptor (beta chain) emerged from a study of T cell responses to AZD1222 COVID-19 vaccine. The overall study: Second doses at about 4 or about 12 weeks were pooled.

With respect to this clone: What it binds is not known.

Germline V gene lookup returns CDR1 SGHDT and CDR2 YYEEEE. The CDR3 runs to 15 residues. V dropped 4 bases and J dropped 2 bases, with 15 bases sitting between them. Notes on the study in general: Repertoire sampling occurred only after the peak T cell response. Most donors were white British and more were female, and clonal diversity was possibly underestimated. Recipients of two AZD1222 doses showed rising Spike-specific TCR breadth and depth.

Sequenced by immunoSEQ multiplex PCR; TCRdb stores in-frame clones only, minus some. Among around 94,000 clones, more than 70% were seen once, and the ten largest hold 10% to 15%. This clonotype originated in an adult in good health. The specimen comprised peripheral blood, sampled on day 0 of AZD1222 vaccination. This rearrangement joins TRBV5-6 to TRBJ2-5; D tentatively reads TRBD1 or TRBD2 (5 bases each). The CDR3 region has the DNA TGTGCCAGCAGCCCGGGGTTGACAGCACAAGAGACCCAGTACTTC. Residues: CASSPGLTAQETQYF. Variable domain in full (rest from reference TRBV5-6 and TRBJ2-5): DAGVTQSPTHLIKTRGQQVTLRCSPKSGHDTVSWYQQALGQGPQFIFQYYEEEERQRGNFPDRFSGHQFPNYSSELNVNALLLGDSALYLCASSPGLTAQETQYFGPGTRLLVL.